This T cell receptor (beta chain) is from a study of shared clonotypes between healthy human individuals (dated by TCRdb to the early 2020s). Regarding the research as a whole: A few men and two women, aged 18 to 49 years, made up the cohort. Between about 0.9 and 9 billion PBMCs per donor were obtained by leukapheresis. To increase sequencing depth and limit assay-specific biases, TCR repertoire library preparation and sequencing were carried out by different laboratories using diverse techniques. To estimate repertoire size and how much clonotypes are shared between individuals, the study performed deep sequencing of blood TCR repertoires from roughly five healthy adults. For each donor, CD4 naive and CD4 memory were each given three plates, CD8 naive was given two plates, and CD8 memory was given one plate.

From cysteine to phenylalanine, the CDR3 is 14 amino acids long. The read is trimmed to its CDR3 DNA, 42 bases read in frame from base 1. The germline V gene (reference sequence) supplies CDR1 SEHNR and CDR2 FQNEAQ. At the junction V is shortened by 4 bases and J by 4 bases; bases outside the gene matches: 5. Study-wide findings and limitations: Clonotypes shared by all four sorted-subset donors showed higher generation probabilities than non-shared clonotypes. Larger estimated clonotype richness was generally found for naive subsets than for memory subsets. Pairwise subsampling indicated that sequencing depth was expected to affect the degree of clonotype sharing among donors. Because the study included a small number of donors, the genetic and exposure-history diversity represented was limited. Even with the large sequencing depth, rarefaction of the sorted-subset datasets indicated that sequencing was incomplete. Sharing across a handful of donors was observed for 5% to 6.5% of naive CD4, about 4% of naive CD8, over 2% of memory CD4, and over 0.3% of memory CD8 clonotypes. Sampling was restricted to blood, and TCR repertoires in tissues likely differ from the TCR repertoires found in blood.

For the CD8 naive samples, CD45RO-negative cells were positively selected for CCR7, yielding a CD45RA+CCR7+ population from which TemRA cells were excluded. The donors were healthy, HIV-negative adults with no recently reported acute infections or vaccinations. Every donor was a Caucasian adult residing in Nashville, Tennessee, USA. Blood was obtained by leukapheresis, after which PBMCs were separated by Ficoll-Histopaque density gradient centrifugation and cryopreserved in liquid nitrogen vapor phase. Analytical flow cytometry was used to check the purity and quantity of every magnetically sorted T cell population. Each sorted fraction had its genomic DNA isolated and then quantified by UV absorbance on a Nanodrop 2000c. About this clone: The specificity of this receptor is unknown. No much larger clone is present one base from it, and per-base qualities are unavailable.

Using the deep immunoSEQ assay, multiplex PCR amplified TCR CDR3 regions from genomic DNA. For each cell subset, the extracted genomic DNA was distributed evenly across all wells of several immunoSEQ 96-well plates, and each plate served as one replicate. For sorted subsets, around 200 ng genomic DNA, equal to approximately 30,000 T cell genomes, was loaded into each replicate PCR. Purified libraries were quantified with a Qubit 3.0 fluorometer, sized on a Bioanalyzer 2100, and re-quantified with the KAPA Library Quantification kit. A separate single-read 150-cycle Illumina NextSeq 550 flow cell was used to sequence each immunoSEQ 96-well plate. For the original study's pipeline: Because only junctional sequences without quality scores were contained in the immunoSEQ output, filtering matching that applied to full-length reads could not be performed. To assign V/J genes and CDR3, sequences were annotated using PyIR, a Python wrapper for IgBLAST v1.9, with IMGT germline references. Reads with weak V/J assignments (E-value above 1e-6), missing CDR3, stop codons, out-of-frame junctions, or ambiguous translated residues were removed. V3J clonotypes were defined as sequences sharing an identical inferred V gene, J gene, and CDR3 amino acid sequence. Percentage overlap between repertoires was computed as shared unique clonotypes divided by the size of the smaller repertoire. RTK rarefaction, the Chao1 estimator, and Recon v2.1 estimates of unobserved clonotypes were used to assess repertoire richness. OLGA was used to compute generation probabilities for all TCRbeta clonotypes that the gDNA method yielded from a handful of donors. TCRdb carries this immuneACCESS record with in-frame sequences only. Its versions omit some clonotypes, under half of them owing to an unresolved V gene in the studies checked, with the rest unexplained. The DNA was the basis for D and trimming; V, J and clone size are from that table. This sample holds about 2 million clones; about 95% were observed only once. Together, the top ten hold more than 0.9% of the sample.

The clonotype comes from a man younger than 35 in good health. The sample was naive CD8+ T cells sorted from blood. This sample's cell subset or site label indicates: CD45RA+CCR7+. In this chain, TRBV7-9 is recombined with TRBJ1-2; 8 central bases correspond to TRBD1. The nucleotide sequence is given as TGTGCCAGCAGCTCGAGACAGGGGCCCTATGGCTACACCTTC. It translates to CASSSRQGPYGYTF.